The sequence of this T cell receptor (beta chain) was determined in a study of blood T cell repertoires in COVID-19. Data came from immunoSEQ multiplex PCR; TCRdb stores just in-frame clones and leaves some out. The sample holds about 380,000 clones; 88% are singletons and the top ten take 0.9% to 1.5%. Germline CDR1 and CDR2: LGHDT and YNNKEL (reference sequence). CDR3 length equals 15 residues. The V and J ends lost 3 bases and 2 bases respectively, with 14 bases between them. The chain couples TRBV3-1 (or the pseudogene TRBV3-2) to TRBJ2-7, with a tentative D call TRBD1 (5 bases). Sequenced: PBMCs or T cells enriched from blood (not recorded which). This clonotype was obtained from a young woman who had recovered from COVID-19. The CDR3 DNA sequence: TGTGCCAGCAGCCATGTGTCAGCACAGGCCTACGAGCAGTACTTC. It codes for CASSHVSAQAYEQYF.